A single sample is the source of the 5 T cell receptor beta chains below, sequenced in a study of identical twins. One entry per CDR3 protein, called by TCRdb with MiXCR from the 5' RACE reads. The sample carries about 690,000 distinct CDR3 sequences, 21% recorded once. The same data also contributed to another study, on T cells expressing NK-cell markers.

Sequenced: PBMCs. The source of these receptors is a woman between 18 and 29 years old in good health.

The chain carries TRBV5-1 and TRBJ2-7; 9 bases are shared with TRBD1. There are 14 residues in the CDR3. V trimming: 4 bases; J trimming: 5 bases; junction bases outside the gene matches: 7. The germline V gene has CDR1 SGHRS and CDR2 YFSETQ. The CDR3 protein is CASSPMDRGHEQYF. CDR3 DNA: TGCGCCAGCAGCCCGATGGACAGGGGCCACGAGCAGTACTTC.

CDR3 loop: CASSLGIKETQYF. Here the CDR3 DNA reads TGTGCCAGCAGCTTAGGCATTAAAGAGACCCAGTACTTC. The gene calls are TRBV7-9 and TRBJ2-5; the D is unclear. The CDR3 totals 13 residues. CDR1 and CDR2 (germline): SEHNR, FQNEAQ (reference sequence). V was trimmed by 1 base and J by 3 bases, leaving 6 bases between them.

This clonotype has a handful of counts. The chain uses TRBV20-1 and TRBJ2-4, with a weak D call TRBD2 (5 bases). The germline V gene has CDR1 DFQATT and CDR2 SNEGSKA (reference sequence). The ends were cut back, 2 bases at V and 15 bases at J, with 23 bases in the middle. This CDR3 contains 14 residues. The CDR3 loop reads CSARFCEGKDSLYF. In nucleotides, the CDR3 is TGCAGTGCTAGATTCTGCGAGGGCAAGGACTCCCTGTACTTC.

The V and J genes are TRBV21-1 and TRBJ2-1. TRBV21-1 is flagged as a pseudogene. CDR3 length: 12 residues. The CDR3 sequence is CASSKVENEQFF. As DNA, the CDR3 is TGTGCCAGCAGCAAAGTGGAGAATGAGCAGTTCTTC.

The V and J genes are TRBV12-3 or TRBV12-4 and TRBJ2-1; 9 bases are shared with TRBD2. The CDR3 loop spans 15 amino acids. The J segment lost 4 bases and the V segment lost 6 bases, leaving 7 bases of the junction unmatched. CDR3 nucleotide sequence: TGTGCCAGCAGATTGACTAGCGGAGAGTACAATGAGCAGTTCTTC. Translation: CASRLTSGEYNEQFF.